A single sample gave rise to the 24 T cell receptor beta chains below, sequenced in a study of blood T cells in healthy people across ages. Primers used in a second PCR of roughly 6 to 12 cycles were a sample-barcoded 5' primer and a J-beta primer mix. TCRdb passed the 5' RACE reads through MiXCR, listing each CDR3 protein once. The sample carries approximately 1.5 million distinct CDR3 sequences, roughly two fifths recorded once. Sequencing was performed on blood. The receptor set was obtained from a woman in her late teens or twenties in good health.

The count of this clonotype is one. The chain is built from TRBV24-1 and TRBJ2-3; maybe TRBD2 (6 bases). The CDR3 is 16 residues long. CDR1 is KGHDR and CDR2 is SFDVKD in the germline V gene. V was trimmed by 4 bases and J by 5 bases, leaving 18 bases between them. This CDR3 reads CATSEIPGRGRDTQYF. The DNA for the CDR3 is TGTGCCACCAGTGAAATACCGGGACGGGGGAGAGATACGCAGTATTTT.

This chain links TRBV2 with TRBJ2-7, with a weak D call TRBD2 (5 bases). Germline V gene data show CDR1 as SNHLY and CDR2 as FYNNEI. This CDR3 region has 14 residues. The germline V and J ends were trimmed by 2 bases and 2 bases, with 10 bases remaining between them. CDR3 region: CASSEPGFTYEQYF. In DNA form, the CDR3 reads TGTGCCAGCAGTGAACCGGGGTTTACCTACGAGCAGTACTTC.

This clonotype has just a few counts. The V call is TRBV9, the J call TRBJ2-5, with 8 nucleotides matching TRBD2. The CDR3 covers 17 residues. After removal of 0 bases from V and 4 bases from J, the junction contained 11 bases not matched to a gene. Germline CDR1 and CDR2: SGDLS and YYNGEE. The CDR3 region is CASSVGLAGPPVETQYF. CDR3 nucleotides: TGTGCCAGCAGCGTAGGGCTAGCGGGCCCCCCGGTAGAGACCCAGTACTTC.

This clonotype has a handful of counts. The CDR3 DNA reads as TGTGCCAGCAGCTATTTCGGACAGGGAGGAGGTCAAGAGACCCAGTACTTC. Its translation is CASSYFGQGGGQETQYF. The chain carries TRBV6-5 and TRBJ2-5, with TRBD1 identical over 8 bases. J was trimmed by 2 bases and V by 6 bases; bases with no gene match: 14. The CDR3 loop spans 17 amino acids. Germline V gene data show CDR1 as MNHEY and CDR2 as SVGAGI.

V usage is TRBV12-3 or TRBV12-4 and J usage is TRBJ2-7; a weak D match, TRBD1 (6 bases). Trimming stripped 3 bases from V and 5 bases from J, with 14 bases between. The CDR3 is 14 amino acids. This CDR3 reads CASSFGQGNHEQYF. The CDR3 DNA follows: TGTGCCAGCAGTTTTGGGCAGGGGAATCACGAGCAGTACTTC.

This clonotype appeared a few times. The rearrangement uses TRBV7-8 and TRBJ2-1; 7 nucleotides match TRBD2. The CDR3 loop spans 17 amino acids. Germline V gives CDR1 SGHVS, CDR2 FQNEAQ. The V and J ends lost 4 bases and 6 bases, in that order; junction bases with no gene match: 15. CDR3 coding DNA: TGTGCCAGCAGCTCGTCTTGGGGGGGATTGTCTCTCAATGAGCAGTTCTTC. It is translated as CASSSSWGGLSLNEQFF.

This clonotype has just a few counts. The V call is TRBV12-3 or TRBV12-4, the J call TRBJ1-2; 9 bases agree with TRBD1. This CDR3 region has 15 residues. Losses at the gene ends were 5 bases for V and 1 base for J; bases not matched to a gene: 5. The CDR3 coding sequence is TGTGCCAGCAGTGCCCACAGGGGGCGTAACTATGGCTACACCTTC. Its translation: CASSAHRGRNYGYTF.

The sample holds a few counts of this clonotype. V and J are TRBV12-3 or TRBV12-4 and TRBJ2-5; TRBD1 matches 8 bases. Trimming removed 6 bases from V and 2 bases from J; junction bases left unmatched: 8. The CDR3 sequence is 15 residues long. The CDR3 region has the DNA TGTGCCAGCAGGAGTGGACAGGGAGCACAAGAGACCCAGTACTTC. The encoded protein is CASRSGQGAQETQYF.

This clonotype was counted at least ten times. The gene calls are TRBV12-3 or TRBV12-4 and TRBJ1-5; unclear D gene. The length of the CDR3 is 14 residues. V was shortened by 2 bases and J by 0 bases, with 5 bases between the two germline ends. The CDR3 reads CASSLRDSNQPQHF. In DNA form, the CDR3 reads TGTGCCAGCAGTTTAAGGGATAGCAATCAGCCCCAGCATTTT.

This clonotype showed up just a few times. CDR3 loop: CASSMTSGGSNAQYF. CDR3 nucleotides: TGTGCCAGCAGCATGACTAGCGGGGGGTCCAATGCGCAGTATTTT. V is TRBV7-2 and J is TRBJ2-3, with 13 bases matching TRBD2. Per the germline V gene, CDR1 is SGHTA and CDR2 is FQGNSA. This CDR3 has 15 residues. V dropped 5 bases and J dropped 10; count of bases not matched to a gene: 9.

This clonotype is a singleton in its sample. The chain uses TRBV7-9 and TRBJ2-5; TRBD1 matches 9 bases. CDR1 is SEHNR and CDR2 is FQNEAQ in the germline V gene (reference sequence). The trim removed 4 bases at V and 4 bases at J, leaving 10 bases unmatched. This CDR3 has 16 residues. The CDR3 spells CASSSGTGYHRETQYF. CDR3 DNA: TGTGCCAGCAGCTCCGGGACAGGGTATCACCGAGAGACCCAGTACTTC. Supplemented by reference TRBV7-9 and TRBJ2-5, the full variable domain reads DTGVSQNPRHKITKRGQNVTFRCDPISEHNRLYWYRQTLGQGPEFLTYFQNEAQLEKSRLLSDRFSAERPKGSFSTLEIQRTEQGDSAMYLCASSSGTGYHRETQYFGPGTRLLVL.

This chain uses TRBV20-1 with TRBJ2-1; 13 bases line up with TRBD2. Trimming took 3 bases from V and 6 from J; bases not matched to a gene: 5. The length of the CDR3 is 15 residues. Germline V gene lookup returns CDR1 DFQATT and CDR2 SNEGSKA (reference sequence). CDR3 region: CSARELAGGFNEQFF. As DNA, the CDR3 is TGCAGTGCTAGGGAACTAGCGGGGGGGTTCAATGAGCAGTTCTTC.

The chain employs TRBV4-1 and TRBJ1-2; the D gene is possibly TRBD1 (5 bases). Germline V gives CDR1 MGHRA, CDR2 YSYEKL. The germline V and J ends were trimmed by 2 bases and 0 bases, with 13 bases remaining between them. The CDR3 totals 16 residues. The CDR3 DNA reads as TGCGCCAGCAGCCAAAGGACAACACCTCCTAACTATGGCTACACCTTC. It specifies CASSQRTTPPNYGYTF.

This clonotype came up a few times. V is TRBV15 and J is TRBJ2-1; D not resolved. The CDR3 contains 15 residues. Germline V gives CDR1 LNHNV, CDR2 YYDKDF (reference sequence). V was clipped by 2 bases and J by 0 bases, with 8 bases between them. The CDR3 coding sequence is TGTGCCACCAGCAGATCCGGCGGCTCCTACAATGAGCAGTTCTTC. This encodes CATSRSGGSYNEQFF.

The chain links TRBV7-9 to TRBJ1-2; D is perhaps TRBD1 (5 bases). Germline-derived CDR1 and CDR2 are SEHNR and FQNEAQ (reference sequence). This CDR3 contains 11 residues. Trimming removed 7 bases from V and 6 bases from J, with 9 bases in between. The CDR3 bases are TGTGCCAGCACGGGGGTGGATGGCTACACCTTC. The encoded protein is CASTGVDGYTF. Full variable domain (rest looked up from reference TRBV7-9 and TRBJ1-2): DTGVSQNPRHKITKRGQNVTFRCDPISEHNRLYWYRQTLGQGPEFLTYFQNEAQLEKSRLLSDRFSAERPKGSFSTLEIQRTEQGDSAMYLCASTGVDGYTFGSGTRLTVV.

This clonotype was seen more than once but under ten times. The chain combines TRBV6-5 with TRBJ2-7, with D unresolved. Trimming left V 0 bases short and J 9 bases short, with 18 bases between. The germline V gene encodes CDR1 MNHEY and CDR2 SVGAGI. The CDR3 length is 15 residues. The CDR3 here is CASSYSNSHPRVQYF. The CDR3 nucleotides are TGTGCCAGCAGTTACTCGAACTCCCACCCGAGAGTGCAGTACTTC.

This sequence joins TRBV20-1 and TRBJ2-5; D gene uncertain. Trimming cost V 6 bases and J 0 bases, with 8 bases left between them. Germline CDR1 DFQATT, CDR2 SNEGSKA (reference sequence). This CDR3 has 12 residues. CDR3 nucleotides: TGCAGTGCCAACCGGAACCAAGAGACCCAGTACTTC. Its protein is CSANRNQETQYF.

V usage is TRBV6-1 and J usage is TRBJ2-5, with TRBD1 as a possible D gene (5 bases). Germline CDR1 reads MNHNS; CDR2 reads SASEGT. V dropped 10 bases and J dropped 4 bases, with 16 bases sitting between them. This CDR3 contains 13 residues. The DNA of the CDR3 is TGTGCCAACACAGCACAGGTCGGAGAGACCCAGTACTTC. Amino acid sequence: CANTAQVGETQYF.

Only a few counts were recorded for this clonotype. The CDR3 bases are TGCAGTGCGGTTCGGGGGTCTAGCACAGATACGCAGTATTTT. Translated: CSAVRGSSTDTQYF. The chain combines TRBV20-1 with TRBJ2-3, with D possibly being TRBD2 (6 bases). The CDR3 contains 14 residues. V was trimmed by 6 bases and J by 0 bases, leaving 13 bases between them. Germline V gene data show CDR1 as DFQATT and CDR2 as SNEGSKA (reference sequence).

The V call is TRBV20-1, the J call TRBJ2-1, with 7 bases identical to TRBD2. The V and J ends lost 6 bases and 6 bases, in that order; junction bases with no gene match: 11. Per the germline V gene, CDR1 is DFQATT and CDR2 is SNEGSKA (reference sequence). The CDR3 is 14 amino acids. CDR3 nucleotide sequence: TGCAGTGCCCCTGCGGGGAGGGGTACCAATGAGCAGTTCTTC. This gives the protein CSAPAGRGTNEQFF.

The V and J genes are TRBV27 and TRBJ1-4; TRBD1 is a possible D gene (5 bases). Deletions cut 10 bases from V and 14 bases from J, with 20 bases between. The length of the CDR3 is 12 residues. The germline CDR1 and CDR2 sequences are MNHEY and SMNVEV (reference sequence). The CDR3 here is CAIRSPAGRLFF. CDR3 nucleotide sequence: TGTGCCATCAGGTCCCCCGCGGGACGGCTGTTTTTT. The entire variable domain, with the rest obtained from reference TRBV27 and TRBJ1-4, is as follows: EAQVTQNPRYLITVTGKKLTVTCSQNMNHEYMSWYRQDPGLGLRQIYYSMNVEVTDKGDVPEGYKVSRKEKRNFPLILESPSPNQTSLYFCAIRSPAGRLFFGSGTQLSVL.

This clonotype was found a few times. CDR3 amino acids: CASSFSGRSDTQYF. The CDR3 DNA reads as TGTGCCAGCAGCTTTAGCGGGAGGAGTGATACGCAGTATTTT. The chain links TRBV7-3 to TRBJ2-3, with 10 bases identical to TRBD2. Germline lookup yields CDR1 SGHTA and CDR2 FQGTGA. CDR3 size: 14 residues. V gave up 3 bases and J gave up 6 bases; unmatched junction bases: 3.

V gene TRBV4-1 combines with J gene TRBJ2-1, with 8 positions matching TRBD2. V gave up 5 bases and J gave up 11 bases; unmatched junction bases: 5. Germline assignment: CDR1 MGHRA and CDR2 YSYEKL. The CDR3 loop spans 12 amino acids. Here the CDR3 DNA reads TGCGCCAGCAGCGAGACTAGCGTGAAGCAGTTCTTC. It codes for CASSETSVKQFF.

This clonotype was picked up one time. The V call is TRBV5-1, the J call TRBJ2-5; possible D gene TRBD2, 5 bases. CDR1 is SGHRS, CDR2 YFSETQ, per germline. CDR3 size: 14 residues. V shed 5 bases and J shed 11 bases, with 22 bases lying between them. CDR3 coding DNA: TGCGCCAGCAGTCAGCGGCCCCCTTACAATGAGCAGTACTTC. It is translated as CASSQRPPYNEQYF. The variable domain in full, with the rest retrieved from reference TRBV5-1 and TRBJ2-5, is KAGVTQTPRYLIKTRGQQVTLSCSPISGHRSVSWYQQTPGQGLQFLFEYFSETQRNKGNFPGRFSGRQFSNSRSEMNVSTLELGDSALYLCASSQRPPYNEQYFGPGTRLLVL.